Presented here are 7 T cell receptor beta chains from one specimen sequenced in a study of blood T cell repertoires in COVID-19. Here immunoSEQ multiplex PCR was the method, and the copy in TCRdb shows in-frame clones only, minus some. The sample includes around 180,000 clones, about 88% of them seen just once. Sequencing was done on a sample of peripheral blood. The receptors were sampled from a man aged 55 to 70 with acute or convalescent COVID-19.

The chain recombines TRBV12-5 with TRBJ1-1, with D possibly TRBD1 on 6 matching bases. Germline CDR1 LGHNT, CDR2 FRNRAP. With 2 bases removed from V and 5 bases from J, the gap between germline ends came to 12 bases. This CDR3 is built from 14 residues. In nucleotides, the CDR3 is TGTGCTAGTGGTTTGTTAAGCGGACAGACTGAAGCTTTCTTT. Translating it yields CASGLLSGQTEAFF. Using reference TRBV12-5 and TRBJ1-1 for the parts outside the CDR3, the full variable domain is DARVTQTPRHKVTEMGQEVTMRCQPILGHNTVFWYRQTMMQGLELLAYFRNRAPLDDSGMPKDRFSAEMPDATLATLKIQPSEPRDSAVYFCASGLLSGQTEAFFGQGTRLTVV.

This clone has just one count. The chain employs TRBV2 and TRBJ1-2; a weak D match, TRBD1 (5 bases). Germline-derived CDR1 and CDR2 are SNHLY and FYNNEI. V was shortened by 1 base and J by 7 bases, with 16 bases between the two germline ends. This CDR3 comprises 15 residues. The CDR3 DNA is TGTGCCAGCAGTGAAGTACAGGCAACTCGCTTTGGCTACACCTTC. Translated: CASSEVQATRFGYTF.

The J gene is TRBJ1-1, the V gene TRBV10-3; 7 nucleotides match TRBD1. Germline trimming cut 2 bases from V and 2 bases from J; bases unmatched to any gene: 8. The germline V gene encodes CDR1 ENHRY and CDR2 SYGVKD. The CDR3 covers 16 residues. CDR3 protein: CAISERQGVGNTEAFF. DNA of the CDR3: TGTGCCATCAGTGAGAGACAGGGAGTTGGCAACACTGAAGCTTTCTTT.

The CDR3 here is CASSGQGWGETQYF. In DNA, the CDR3 is TGTGCCAGCAGTGGACAGGGGTGGGGGGAGACCCAGTACTTC. This chain links TRBV2 with TRBJ2-5; the match to TRBD1 covers 8 bases. The germline CDR1 and CDR2 sequences are SNHLY and FYNNEI. V lost 4 bases to trimming and J lost 5 bases; unmatched junction nucleotides: 6. This CDR3 is built from 14 residues.

The V and J genes are TRBV7-2 and TRBJ1-1; 7 bases agree with TRBD1. The CDR3 is 14 residues long. Germline assignment: CDR1 SGHTA and CDR2 FQGNSA. After removal of 5 bases from V and 3 bases from J, the junction contained 6 bases not matched to a gene. This chain's CDR3 is CASSMTGRDTEAFF. In DNA, the CDR3 is TGTGCCAGCAGCATGACAGGGAGAGACACTGAAGCTTTCTTT.

The chain joins TRBV6-6 to TRBJ1-2; TRBD1 agrees at 11 bases. The CDR3 loop spans 19 amino acids. Per germline, CDR1 MNHNY and CDR2 SVGAGI (reference sequence). V gave up 5 bases and J gave up 0 bases; unmatched junction bases: 14. The CDR3 coding sequence is TGTGCCAGCAGTCCTAGGACAGGGGGCATTACTACCGCTAACTATGGCTACACCTTC. Amino acids: CASSPRTGGITTANYGYTF.

The rearrangement uses TRBV3-1 (or the pseudogene TRBV3-2) and TRBJ1-2; D possibly corresponds to TRBD1 (5 bases). Trimming took off 1 base at V and 8 bases at J, with 14 bases between the two ends. CDR1 is LGHDT and CDR2 is YNNKEL in the germline V gene (reference sequence). This CDR3 comprises 14 residues. CDR3 protein: CASSQVYRSGGYTF. The CDR3 bases are TGTGCCAGCAGCCAAGTTTACAGGTCTGGAGGCTACACCTTC.